The 16 T cell receptor beta chains below were found in one sample sequenced in a study of cytomegalovirus exposure and HLA in healthy donors. Profiled with immunoSEQ multiplex PCR; TCRdb holds only in-frame clones, not every one. The sample contains about 170,000 clones, around 92% of which appear only once. Input material: PBMCs. The receptors stem from a woman under 30 in good health and CMV-seropositive.

This clone was seen only a few times. The rearrangement links TRBV20-1 to TRBJ2-7, with TRBD2 as a possible D gene (5 bases). In germline, CDR1 is DFQATT, CDR2 SNEGSKA (reference sequence). The CDR3 has 11 amino acids. Trimming removed 4 bases from V and 3 bases from J, with 7 bases in between. CDR3 bases: TGCAGTGCTAACCGGGACTACGAGCAGTACTTC. This gives the protein CSANRDYEQYF.

The table lists this clone with a count of one. This sequence joins TRBV9 and TRBJ2-6; 9 nucleotides line up with TRBD2. Trimming at V came to 3 bases and at J to 3 bases, leaving 10 bases not matched to a gene. This CDR3 has 18 amino acids. Germline V lookup: CDR1 SGDLS, CDR2 YYNGEE. The CDR3 loop reads CASSGSAGGPNGANVLTF. The DNA of the CDR3 is TGTGCCAGCAGCGGATCGGCGGGAGGGCCTAATGGGGCCAACGTCCTGACTTTC.

The V and J genes are TRBV5-1 and TRBJ2-3; 8 bases are a match to TRBD2. With 4 bases clipped from V and 0 bases from J, the junction kept 16 bases outside the gene matches. The germline CDR1 and CDR2 sequences are SGHRS and YFSETQ. CDR3 length: 19 amino acids. CDR3 sequence (DNA): TGCGCCAGCAGCCCCCTCCTTGCGGGAGGACGTGCTAGCACAGATACGCAGTATTTT. This sequence encodes CASSPLLAGGRASTDTQYF. The whole variable domain, remainder taken from reference TRBV5-1 and TRBJ2-3, is KAGVTQTPRYLIKTRGQQVTLSCSPISGHRSVSWYQQTPGQGLQFLFEYFSETQRNKGNFPGRFSGRQFSNSRSEMNVSTLELGDSALYLCASSPLLAGGRASTDTQYFGPGTRLTVL.

The rearrangement uses TRBV7-2 and TRBJ2-6, with D hard to call. Germline V gene sequence: CDR1 SGHTA, CDR2 FQGNSA. The length of the CDR3 is 13 residues. V lost 4 bases, J lost 3 bases, and 4 bases lay in between. The CDR3 DNA is TGTGCCAGCAGCTCCTATGGGGCCAACGTCCTGACTTTC. It specifies CASSSYGANVLTF. Full variable domain (remainder filled in from reference TRBV7-2 and TRBJ2-6): GAGVSQSPSNKVTEKGKDVELRCDPISGHTALYWYRQSLGQGLEFLIYFQGNSAPDKSGLPSDRFSAERTGGSVSTLTIQRTQQEDSAVYLCASSSYGANVLTFGAGSRLTVL.

The J gene is TRBJ2-1, the V gene TRBV7-2; D is unresolved. Germline lookup yields CDR1 SGHTA and CDR2 FQGNSA. V was clipped by 5 bases and J by 8 bases, with 13 bases between them. The CDR3 extends over 13 amino acids. CDR3 residues: CASSGGQGDEQFF. Here the CDR3 DNA reads TGTGCCAGCAGCGGTGGGCAAGGCGATGAGCAGTTCTTC.

This clone was recorded only once. This chain connects TRBV2 to TRBJ1-5; 9 nucleotides line up with TRBD1. The CDR3 runs 14 residues. Looked up from germline, CDR1 is SNHLY and CDR2 is FYNNEI. Trimming cost V 0 bases and J 6 bases; bases outside gene matches: 0. The CDR3 DNA reads TGTGCCAGCAGTGAAGCGGACAGGGGTCAGCCCCAGCATTTT. As protein: CASSEADRGQPQHF. The whole variable domain, remainder taken from reference TRBV2 and TRBJ1-5, is EPEVTQTPSHQVTQMGQEVILRCVPISNHLYFYWYRQILGQKVEFLVSFYNNEISEKSEIFDDQFSVERPDGSNFTLKIRSTKLEDSAMYFCASSEADRGQPQHFGDGTRLSIL.

This rearrangement joins TRBV5-6 to TRBJ1-4, with D possibly being TRBD1 (5 bases). This CDR3 has 15 residues. V was clipped by 2 bases and J by 5 bases, with 13 bases between them. Per the germline V gene, CDR1 is SGHDT and CDR2 is YYEEEE. The DNA of the CDR3 is TGTGCCAGCAGCTTTTGGGGCCAGGCAAATGAAAAACTGTTTTTT. Residues: CASSFWGQANEKLFF.

V is TRBV7-2 and J is TRBJ1-5; D not certain. CDR3 size: 14 residues. The V gene lost 3 bases and the J gene lost 3 bases, with 9 bases spanning the gap. The germline V gene has CDR1 SGHTA and CDR2 FQGNSA. CDR3 amino acids: CASSFSQNNQPQHF. In DNA form, the CDR3 reads TGTGCCAGCAGCTTCTCCCAGAACAATCAGCCCCAGCATTTT.

This chain connects TRBV27 to TRBJ1-2; no clear D gene. The CDR3 covers 16 residues. Germline-derived CDR1 and CDR2 are MNHEY and SMNVEV (reference sequence). V lost 5 bases and J lost 4, with 20 bases in between. This CDR3 is CASSPSLAGYIYGYTF. Written as DNA, the CDR3 is TGTGCCAGCAGTCCCTCCTTAGCGGGGTATATCTATGGCTACACCTTC.

The chain links TRBV25-1 to TRBJ2-7, with D perhaps matching TRBD2 (5 bases). The ends were cut back, 3 bases at V and 6 bases at J, with 18 bases in the middle. Germline CDR1 MGHDK, CDR2 SYGVNS. The CDR3 has 15 residues. This chain's CDR3 is CASSEGPGVGSEQYF. CDR3 bases: TGTGCCAGCAGTGAGGGCCCCGGGGTGGGGTCCGAGCAGTACTTC.

The rearrangement links TRBV6-1 to TRBJ2-1; D is ambiguous. Trimming pared 3 bases from V and 3 bases from J, leaving 9 bases between. Germline V lookup: CDR1 MNHNS, CDR2 SASEGT. The CDR3 runs to 14 residues. The CDR3 loop reads CASSDERLYNEQFF. CDR3 DNA: TGTGCCAGCAGTGACGAACGACTCTACAATGAGCAGTTCTTC.

The rearrangement joins TRBV19 to TRBJ1-5; the D is unclear. Trimming took off 5 bases at V and 2 bases at J, with 10 bases between the two ends. CDR1 is LNHDA, CDR2 SQIVND, per germline (reference sequence). The CDR3 spans 14 residues. The DNA of the CDR3 is TGTGCCAGTAGTGCCAGATCCGGCAATCAGCCCCAGCATTTT. It yields the protein CASSARSGNQPQHF.

The V call is TRBV6-1, the J call TRBJ1-4; tentative D call: TRBD1 (6 bases). Germline lookup yields CDR1 MNHNS and CDR2 SASEGT. This CDR3 is 14 amino acids long. V lost 5 bases and J lost 4, with 11 bases in between. CDR3 residues: CASSSGASNEKLFF. CDR3 nucleotide sequence: TGTGCCAGCAGTTCAGGGGCGAGTAATGAAAAACTGTTTTTT.

The chain recombines TRBV18 with TRBJ2-7, with TRBD2 matching 11 bases. CDR1 is KGHSH, CDR2 LQKENI, per germline. V shed 6 bases and J 5 bases; nucleotides not matched to a gene: 9. CDR3 size: 15 residues. The CDR3 DNA reads TGTGCCAGCTCGCTGTATACTAGCGGGAGAAACGAGCAGTACTTC. This sequence encodes CASSLYTSGRNEQYF. The full variable domain, completed using reference TRBV18 and TRBJ2-7, is NAGVMQNPRHLVRRRGQEARLRCSPMKGHSHVYWYRQLPEEGLKFMVYLQKENIIDESGMPKERFSAEFPKEGPSILRIQQVVRGDSAAYFCASSLYTSGRNEQYFGPGTRLTVT.

CDR3 sequence (DNA): TGTGCCTGGAGCCTGGGGGGGGCGAGTGGTGAGACCCAGTACTTC. Protein sequence: CAWSLGGASGETQYF. The gene calls are TRBV30 and TRBJ2-5; weak D call: TRBD2 (7 bases). Germline V gene data show CDR1 as GTSNPN and CDR2 as SVGIG (reference sequence). This CDR3 region has 15 residues. Trimming took off 3 bases at V and 5 bases at J, with 19 bases between the two ends. The complete variable domain, with remaining parts taken from reference TRBV30 and TRBJ2-5, reads SQTIHQWPATLVQPVGSPLSLECTVEGTSNPNLYWYRQAAGRGLQLLFYSVGIGQISSEVPQNLSASRPQDRQFILSSKKLLLSDSGFYLCAWSLGGASGETQYFGPGTRLLVL.

The chain combines TRBV19 with TRBJ2-2; 7 nucleotides align to TRBD2. Trimming at V came to 1 base and at J to 4 bases, leaving 3 bases not matched to a gene. This CDR3 is built from 15 residues. Looked up from germline, CDR1 is LNHDA and CDR2 is SQIVND (reference sequence). In nucleotides, the CDR3 is TGTGCCAGTAGTATAGCACTAGCGAGCACCGGGGAGCTGTTTTTT. Translating it yields CASSIALASTGELFF.